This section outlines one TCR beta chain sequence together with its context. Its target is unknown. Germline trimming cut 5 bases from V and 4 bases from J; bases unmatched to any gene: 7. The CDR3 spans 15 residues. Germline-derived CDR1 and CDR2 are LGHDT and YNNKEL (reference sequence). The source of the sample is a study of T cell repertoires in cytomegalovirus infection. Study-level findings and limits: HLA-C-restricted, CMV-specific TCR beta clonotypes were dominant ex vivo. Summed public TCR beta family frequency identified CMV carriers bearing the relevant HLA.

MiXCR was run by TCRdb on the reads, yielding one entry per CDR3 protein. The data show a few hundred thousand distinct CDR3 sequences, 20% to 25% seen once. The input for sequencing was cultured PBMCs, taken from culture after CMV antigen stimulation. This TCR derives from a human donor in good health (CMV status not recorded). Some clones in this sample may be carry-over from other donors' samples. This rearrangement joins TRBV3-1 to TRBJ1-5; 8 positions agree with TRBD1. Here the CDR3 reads CASSTTGQDNQPQHF. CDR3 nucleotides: TGTGCCAGCAGCACGACGGGACAGGATAATCAGCCCCAGCATTTT.